Below, 27 T cell receptor beta chains from the same sample are listed, as sequenced in a study of read filtering for tumor transcriptome and immune sequencing. This library used around 400 ng RNA and molecular barcoded adaptors spanning alpha/delta and beta/gamma chains. TCRdb re-called the reads through MiXCR, storing one row per CDR3 protein. The table records approximately 62,000 distinct CDR3 sequences, around a fifth of them present only once. The sample consisted of a population of CD138-negative cells sorted from bone marrow. The source of these receptors is a donor at least 40 years old with multiple myeloma.

In this sample, this clonotype turned up many times. The chain is built from TRBV20-1 and TRBJ1-4; TRBD1 is a possible D gene (6 bases). The CDR3 totals 13 residues. Germline CDR1 reads DFQATT; CDR2 reads SNEGSKA (reference sequence). The V end was cut by 4 bases, the J end by 4 bases, with 10 bases between. CDR3: CSAKDSYNEKLFF. The DNA for the CDR3 is TGCAGTGCTAAGGACAGTTATAATGAAAAACTGTTTTTT.

This clonotype was recorded at least ten times. This chain links TRBV7-3 with TRBJ2-1; TRBD2 might be the D (6 bases). Germline-derived CDR1 and CDR2 are SGHTA and FQGTGA. The V and J ends lost 4 bases and 10 bases respectively, with 11 bases between them. The CDR3 consists of 12 residues. CDR3 residues: CASSSTRQEQFF. The CDR3 region has the DNA TGTGCCAGCAGCTCGACTAGACAGGAGCAGTTCTTC.

The table lists this clonotype with many counts. The rearrangement joins TRBV30 to TRBJ2-3; 11 bases map to TRBD2. J gave up 4 bases and V 0 bases, and 3 bases lay outside the gene matches. Germline CDR1 GTSNPN, CDR2 SVGIG (reference sequence). The CDR3 has 15 residues. In DNA form, the CDR3 reads TGTGCCTGGAGTGTACTAGCGGGAGCCTCAGATACGCAGTATTTT. Translating it yields CAWSVLAGASDTQYF.

In this sample, this clonotype turned up many times. The CDR3 is CASSPTYEQYF. CDR3 nucleotides: TGTGCCAGCAGCCCTACCTACGAGCAGTACTTC. The rearrangement joins TRBV2 to TRBJ2-7; D not certain. The V and J ends lost 6 bases and 2 bases respectively, with 5 bases between them. CDR1 is SNHLY, CDR2 FYNNEI, per germline. The CDR3 has 11 residues.

This clonotype was recorded many times. This sequence joins TRBV20-1 and TRBJ2-7; no clear D gene. The CDR3 runs 10 residues. V was pared by 5 bases and J by 3 bases, with 5 bases between. Germline-derived CDR1 and CDR2 are DFQATT and SNEGSKA (reference sequence). Written as DNA, the CDR3 is TGCAGTGCTGATAGCTACGAGCAGTACTTC. Its protein is CSADSYEQYF.

This clonotype was seen a few times. The J gene is TRBJ1-5, the V gene TRBV7-9; 10 positions agree with TRBD1. CDR3 size: 14 residues. With 5 bases clipped from V and 6 bases from J, the junction kept 4 bases outside the gene matches. CDR1 and CDR2 (germline): SEHNR, FQNEAQ (reference sequence). The CDR3 is CASSPGTGVQPQHF. The CDR3 nucleotides read TGTGCCAGCAGCCCCGGGACAGGGGTTCAGCCCCAGCATTTT.

This clonotype was counted once. One base away lies a much larger clone, so this may be a sequencing read error. The rearrangement links TRBV7-9 to TRBJ2-1, with 7 bases that match TRBD2. Germline CDR1 reads SEHNR; CDR2 reads FQNEAQ (reference sequence). There are 13 residues in the CDR3. DNA of the CDR3: TGTTCCAGCAGCCTGGCGGGGGTTAATGAGCAGTTCTTC. Translating gives CSSSLAGVNEQFF.

The J gene is TRBJ2-3, the V gene TRBV5-4, with 9 bases matching TRBD1. This CDR3 has 15 residues. Germline CDR1 and CDR2: SGHNT and YYREEE (reference sequence). V gave up 4 bases and J gave up 2 bases; unmatched junction bases: 5. The CDR3 region is CASSGRDRATDTQYF. CDR3 in DNA: TGTGCCAGCAGCGGCCGGGACAGGGCCACAGATACGCAGTATTTT.

This clonotype was recorded at least ten times. This chain links TRBV29-1 with TRBJ2-3; TRBD2 matches 9 bases. The CDR3 covers 14 residues. CDR1 is SQVTM and CDR2 is ANQGSEA in the germline V gene. The J segment lost 5 bases and the V segment lost 4 bases, leaving 7 bases of the junction unmatched. CDR3: CSVGREGQIDTQYF. Written as DNA, the CDR3 is TGCAGCGTTGGGCGGGAGGGCCAGATAGATACGCAGTATTTT.

Details on this clonotype: At one boundary the junction diverges from the germline segment, which might be a read error. J is TRBJ2-1 and V is TRBV20-1, with TRBD2 identical over 15 bases. This CDR3 has 14 residues. Per germline, CDR1 DFQATT and CDR2 SNEGSKA (reference sequence). CDR3 amino acids: CSVRTSGGVNGQFF. CDR3 sequence (DNA): TGCAGTGTCAGGACTAGCGGGGGGGTTAATGGGCAGTTCTTC.

This clonotype was observed a few times. The chain carries TRBV28 and TRBJ2-7, with 14 bases matching TRBD2. CDR1 MDHEN and CDR2 SYDVKM come from the germline V gene. CDR3 length: 12 residues. The CDR3 DNA sequence: TGTGGCTCCGGGACTAGCGGGAGAGGGCAGTACTTC. Protein product: CGSGTSGRGQYF.

This clonotype was counted a few times. The J gene is TRBJ2-7, the V gene TRBV6-5; 12 nucleotides agree with TRBD2. Germline V gives CDR1 MNHEY, CDR2 SVGAGI. Trimming at V came to 5 bases and at J to 3 bases, leaving 5 bases not matched to a gene. The CDR3 has 15 residues. CDR3 region: CASSLTSGRVYEQYF. The CDR3 DNA reads TGTGCCAGCAGTCTGACTAGCGGGAGAGTCTACGAGCAGTACTTC.

V is TRBV2 and J is TRBJ1-5; D might be TRBD1 (5 bases). V lost 2 bases to trimming and J lost 6 bases, with 11 bases between them. Germline V gives CDR1 SNHLY, CDR2 FYNNEI. This CDR3 comprises 14 residues. The CDR3 DNA reads as TGTGCCAGCAGTGAACGCAGGGCGAGTCAGCCCCAGCATTTT. This translates into CASSERRASQPQHF.

This clonotype has ten or more counts. The V call is TRBV5-1, the J call TRBJ2-7; either TRBD1 or TRBD2 may fit D (7 bases each). Germline lookup yields CDR1 SGHRS and CDR2 YFSETQ. The CDR3 contains 16 residues. V lost 0 bases to trimming and J lost 7 bases, with 20 bases between them. DNA of the CDR3: TGCGCCAGCAGCTTGGCCGGGACAGCGGGGATCCCTGAGCAGTACTTC. Translated, it gives CASSLAGTAGIPEQYF. Full variable domain (rest looked up from reference TRBV5-1 and TRBJ2-7): KAGVTQTPRYLIKTRGQQVTLSCSPISGHRSVSWYQQTPGQGLQFLFEYFSETQRNKGNFPGRFSGRQFSNSRSEMNVSTLELGDSALYLCASSLAGTAGIPEQYFGPGTRLTVT.

Points on this clonotype: A read error may be the cause here, since a much bigger clone is one base away. The chain recombines TRBV10-3 with TRBJ2-7, with TRBD2 matching over 8 bases. CDR1 and CDR2 (germline): ENHRY, SYGVKD. The CDR3 totals 14 residues. V lost 4 bases to trimming and J lost 5 bases; unmatched junction nucleotides: 7. The chain's CDR3 is CAISALTSDNEQYF. CDR3 in DNA: TGTGCCATCAGTGCGTTGACTAGCGATAACGAGCAGTACTTC.

This clonotype was counted ten times or more. The rearrangement links TRBV20-1 to TRBJ1-6, with no clear D. Looked up from germline, CDR1 is DFQATT and CDR2 is SNEGSKA (reference sequence). This CDR3 contains 13 residues. V was shortened by 0 bases and J by 6 bases, with 6 bases between the two germline ends. CDR3: CSARDRPNSPLHF. In nucleotides, the CDR3 is TGCAGTGCTAGAGACAGGCCTAATTCACCCCTCCACTTT.

This clonotype has at least ten counts. At one boundary the junction diverges from the germline segment, which might be a read error. V usage is TRBV5-1 and J usage is TRBJ2-6; the D gene could be TRBD1 or TRBD2 (5 bases each). This CDR3 has 17 amino acids. Germline lookup yields CDR1 SGHRS and CDR2 YFSETQ. CDR3 nucleotides: TGCGCCAGTACCACTCAGCGGATCTTCTCTGGGGCCAACGTCCTGACTTTT. Protein sequence: CASTTQRIFSGANVLTF. The full variable domain, in which reference TRBV5-1 and TRBJ2-6 provide the parts outside the CDR3, is KAGVTQTPRYLIKTRGQQVTLSCSPISGHRSVSWYQQTPGQGLQFLFEYFSETQRNKGNFPGRFSGRQFSNSRSEMNVSTLELGDSALYLCASTTQRIFSGANVLTFGAGSRLTVL.

Concerning this clonotype: A much larger clone differs by one base, so this may be a read error. The rearrangement uses TRBV6-5 and TRBJ2-5; D not certain. The CDR3 loop spans 15 amino acids. Germline V gene lookup returns CDR1 MNHEY and CDR2 SVGAGI. Deletions cut 5 bases from V and 5 bases from J, with 18 bases between. CDR3 amino acids: CASSQSLARAETQYF. The DNA of the CDR3 is TGTGCCAGCAGTCAAAGCCTGGCAAGAGCGGAGACCCAGTACTTC.

This clonotype was recorded only once. One base away lies a much larger clone, so this may be a sequencing read error. The J gene is TRBJ2-1, the V gene TRBV30; no clear D gene. Germline CDR1 GTSNPN, CDR2 SVGIG (reference sequence). CDR3 length: 12 amino acids. Trimming removed 0 bases at V and 6 bases at J, with 6 bases between. The CDR3 DNA follows: TGTGCCTGGAGTGTACGGGTCAATGAGCAGTTCTTC. Its translation: CAWSVRVNEQFF.

This clonotype came up many times. The chain links TRBV2 to TRBJ2-6, with TRBD1 identical over 7 bases. The J segment lost 1 base and the V segment lost 0 bases, leaving 9 bases of the junction unmatched. This CDR3 has 19 amino acids. Germline V lookup: CDR1 SNHLY, CDR2 FYNNEI. The CDR3 loop reads CASSEAVQGVFSGANVLTF. The CDR3, as DNA: TGTGCCAGCAGTGAAGCAGTGCAGGGGGTTTTTTCTGGGGCCAACGTCCTGACTTTC.

This clonotype was counted many times. The chain has TRBV10-3 and TRBJ2-2, with 7 positions matching TRBD2. Germline CDR1 reads ENHRY; CDR2 reads SYGVKD. The CDR3 is made up of 16 amino acids. With 0 bases clipped from V and 2 bases from J, the junction kept 3 bases outside the gene matches. CDR3 DNA: TGTGCCATCAGTGAGTCGGGACTACCCAACACCGGGGAGCTGTTTTTT. Translating it yields CAISESGLPNTGELFF.

This clonotype came up a few times. The gene calls are TRBV19 and TRBJ2-3, with D perhaps matching TRBD1 or TRBD2 (5 bases each). The germline V gene encodes CDR1 LNHDA and CDR2 SQIVND (reference sequence). This CDR3 has 16 amino acids. V was cut by 5 bases and J by 0 bases, with 15 bases left in between. This CDR3 is CASSFLRDGSTDTQYF. In DNA, the CDR3 is TGTGCCAGTAGTTTCCTCAGGGACGGAAGCACAGATACGCAGTATTTT.

Concerning this clonotype: With a much larger clone just one base away, this may be a read error. J is TRBJ2-3 and V is TRBV5-1; D is tentatively TRBD1 or TRBD2 (6 bases each). Germline CDR1 SGHRS, CDR2 YFSETQ. Trimming removed 4 bases from V and 3 bases from J, with 12 bases in between. This CDR3 contains 14 residues. CDR3 nucleotides: TGCGCCAGCAGCCCAGGAGGGGGTACAGATACGCAGTATTTT. It specifies CASSPGGGTDTQYF.

This clonotype has a count of ten or more. The chain joins TRBV20-1 to TRBJ1-6; D is unresolved. Germline loops: CDR1 DFQATT, CDR2 SNEGSKA (reference sequence). The CDR3 sequence is 14 residues long. V shed 5 bases and J shed 10 bases, with 18 bases lying between them. The CDR3 coding sequence is TGCAGTGCTCCGGTGACGGGAGCGGGGTCACCCCTCCACTTT. Translation: CSAPVTGAGSPLHF.

This clonotype was observed many times. The genes are TRBV5-1 and TRBJ2-3; 9 nucleotides agree with TRBD2. V trimming: 5 bases; J trimming: 1 base; junction bases outside the gene matches: 14. CDR3 length: 18 residues. Germline V gene sequence: CDR1 SGHRS, CDR2 YFSETQ. CDR3 region: CASSFGASGIRGTDTQYF. The CDR3, as DNA: TGCGCCAGCAGTTTCGGCGCTAGCGGGATTCGCGGCACAGATACGCAGTATTTT.

The rearrangement links TRBV5-1 to TRBJ1-5; D gene ambiguous. Germline V gene data show CDR1 as SGHRS and CDR2 as YFSETQ. The CDR3 has 14 residues. With 0 bases removed from V and 0 bases from J, the gap between germline ends came to 4 bases. DNA of the CDR3: TGCGCCAGCAGCTTGGACGTTAGCAATCAGCCCCAGCATTTT. Amino acid sequence: CASSLDVSNQPQHF.

This clonotype was found many times. V and J are TRBV5-4 and TRBJ2-1; no clear D gene. Per germline, CDR1 SGHNT and CDR2 YYREEE (reference sequence). The CDR3 covers 14 residues. V shed 1 base and J shed 9 bases, with 14 bases lying between them. The CDR3 region has the DNA TGTGCCAGCAGCTTGTCTTCCGGAGTACTTGAGCAGTTCTTC. Residues: CASSLSSGVLEQFF.